These 11 T cell receptor beta chains share one sample of origin, sequenced in a study of blood T cell repertoires in COVID-19. Produced via immunoSEQ multiplex PCR; TCRdb's table is partial and in-frame only. The sample carries under 350,000 clones, around 86% recorded once. The sample consisted of PBMCs or T cells enriched from blood (not recorded which). Receptors were obtained from a man between 25 and 39 years old who had recovered from COVID-19.

The chain has TRBV7-9 and TRBJ1-2, with D maybe TRBD1 (5 bases). The CDR3 extends over 12 amino acids. Germline CDR1 reads SEHNR; CDR2 reads FQNEAQ (reference sequence). V shed 5 bases and J shed 5 bases, with 9 bases lying between them. The CDR3 reads CASSNRGYGYTF. In DNA form, the CDR3 reads TGTGCCAGCAGCAATCGGGGGTATGGCTACACCTTC.

This chain connects TRBV5-1 to TRBJ2-4; 7 bases are shared with TRBD1. Trimming took 4 bases from V and 4 from J; bases not matched to a gene: 8. CDR3 length: 15 amino acids. CDR1 is SGHRS, CDR2 YFSETQ, per germline. The CDR3 region is CASSHSGTEKNIQYF. As DNA, the CDR3 is TGCGCCAGCAGCCACTCCGGGACAGAGAAAAACATTCAGTACTTC.

The genes are TRBV19 and TRBJ2-3; TRBD1 matches at 11 bases. The CDR3 contains 13 residues. J was trimmed by 5 bases and V by 8 bases; bases with no gene match: 3. Germline values: CDR1 LNHDA, CDR2 SQIVND (reference sequence). The CDR3 sequence is CASGQGAGDTQYF. Here the CDR3 DNA reads TGTGCCAGTGGACAGGGGGCGGGAGATACGCAGTATTTT.

The rearrangement uses TRBV11-2 and TRBJ2-1, with D possibly being TRBD2 (6 bases). Trimming stripped 5 bases from V and 5 bases from J, with 13 bases between. The CDR3 runs to 14 residues. In germline, CDR1 is SGHAT, CDR2 FQNNGV. The CDR3 loop is CASSRRGLDNEQFF. DNA of the CDR3: TGTGCCAGCAGCCGAAGGGGACTCGACAATGAGCAGTTCTTC.

The gene calls are TRBV12-5 and TRBJ2-1, with D possibly matching TRBD2 (6 bases). Germline V gene lookup returns CDR1 LGHNT and CDR2 FRNRAP. This CDR3 contains 21 residues. V was clipped by 5 bases and J by 0 bases, with 29 bases between them. As DNA, the CDR3 is TGTGCTAGTGGTCTATATACCTCCCAAGTTGGGAGGCCGAGCTCCTACAATGAGCAGTTCTTC. Protein product: CASGLYTSQVGRPSSYNEQFF.

The chain is built from TRBV4-1 and TRBJ1-5; D might be TRBD1 (5 bases). The germline gives CDR1 MGHRA, CDR2 YSYEKL. The CDR3 extends over 15 amino acids. V dropped 4 bases and J dropped 3 bases, with 13 bases sitting between them. The CDR3 DNA reads as TGCGCCAGCAGCCCCGGGCAGGGCCCCAATCAGCCCCAGCATTTT. Translating gives CASSPGQGPNQPQHF.

The rearrangement links TRBV7-9 to TRBJ2-5; 7 bases line up with TRBD2. V lost 3 bases to trimming and J lost 3 bases; unmatched junction nucleotides: 16. The CDR3 spans 18 residues. Germline CDR1 SEHNR, CDR2 FQNEAQ (reference sequence). CDR3 nucleotides: TGTGCCAGCAGCTTTAGAAAGGGCACGGGTCGGGGGGAAGAGACCCAGTACTTC. Translating it yields CASSFRKGTGRGEETQYF.

V is TRBV4-1 and J is TRBJ1-4; a weak D match, TRBD1 (6 bases). There are 14 residues in the CDR3. The V and J ends lost 10 bases and 6 bases respectively, with 18 bases between them. CDR1 MGHRA and CDR2 YSYEKL come from the germline V gene. CDR3 coding DNA: TGCGCCACCGAGTTCGTAGGGGGTGATGAAAAACTGTTTTTT. Encoded protein: CATEFVGGDEKLFF.

The chain is built from TRBV7-9 and TRBJ1-2; 7 bases match TRBD1. CDR3 length: 16 residues. Germline lookup yields CDR1 SEHNR and CDR2 FQNEAQ (reference sequence). V was clipped by 2 bases and J by 3 bases; unmatched bases: 9. This chain's CDR3 is CASSLQPLTGYYGYTF. The CDR3 nucleotides are TGTGCCAGCAGCTTACAACCCTTGACAGGGTACTATGGCTACACCTTC.

J is TRBJ2-1 and V is TRBV9; D is unclear. Looked up from germline, CDR1 is SGDLS and CDR2 is YYNGEE. The V end was cut by 3 bases, the J end by 0 bases, with 10 bases between. The length of the CDR3 is 15 residues. In DNA form, the CDR3 reads TGTGCCAGCAGCGCGAGCGTAACCTCCTACAATGAGCAGTTCTTC. Translation: CASSASVTSYNEQFF. The full variable domain, in which reference TRBV9 and TRBJ2-1 provide the parts outside the CDR3, is DSGVTQTPKHLITATGQRVTLRCSPRSGDLSVYWYQQSLDQGLQFLIQYYNGEERAKGNILERFSAQQFPDLHSELNLSSLELGDSALYFCASSASVTSYNEQFFGPGTRLTVL.

This clone came up once. The genes are TRBV5-6 and TRBJ1-6, with TRBD1 identical over 9 bases. CDR3 length equals 16 residues. Germline trimming cut 0 bases from V and 9 bases from J; bases unmatched to any gene: 7. Looked up from germline, CDR1 is SGHDT and CDR2 is YYEEEE. CDR3 in amino acids: CASSLGLQGARSPLHF. As DNA, the CDR3 is TGTGCCAGCAGCTTGGGGCTACAGGGGGCACGTTCACCCCTCCACTTT.